Below, 24 T cell receptor beta chains from the same sample are listed, as sequenced in a study of cytomegalovirus exposure and HLA in healthy donors. Libraries were prepared by immunoSEQ multiplex PCR; TCRdb keeps only in-frame clonotypes and omits some of them. Of approximately 65,000 clones listed, over 90% are singletons. Sequencing was performed on PBMCs. The receptors come from a man aged 18 to 30 in good health and CMV-seropositive.

This chain joins TRBV21-1 and TRBJ2-7; the table gives TRBD1 as D, unverified against the DNA. TRBV21-1 is a pseudogene locus. The CDR3 is 18 residues long. CDR3 sequence reads: CASSKAWGDWGQLYEQYF. The CDR3 DNA reads as TGTGCCAGCAGCAAAGCCTGGGGGGATTGGGGACAGCTCTACGAGCAGTACTTC.

The V and J genes are TRBV18 and TRBJ2-7; 11 bases fit TRBD2. V was pared by 6 bases and J by 5 bases, with 9 bases of the junction left unmatched. Germline V CDR1 and CDR2: KGHSH, LQKENI. This CDR3 spans 15 amino acids. CDR3 nucleotide sequence: TGTGCCAGCTCTCAACTAGCGGGAGACGTCGACGAGCAGTACTTC. This translates into CASSQLAGDVDEQYF. Combining the CDR3 with reference TRBV18 and TRBJ2-7 gives the whole variable domain NAGVMQNPRHLVRRRGQEARLRCSPMKGHSHVYWYRQLPEEGLKFMVYLQKENIIDESGMPKERFSAEFPKEGPSILRIQQVVRGDSAAYFCASSQLAGDVDEQYFGPGTRLTVT.

Here the CDR3 DNA reads TGCAGTGCCACAGGGGGAGAGCAGTTCTTC. Translation: CSATGGEQFF. The chain is built from TRBV20-1 and TRBJ2-1; 8 bases align to TRBD1. The CDR3 is made up of 10 amino acids. V shed 6 bases, J shed 10 bases, and the junction held 2 bases outside the gene matches. The germline gives CDR1 DFQATT, CDR2 SNEGSKA (reference sequence).

The rearrangement uses TRBV19 and TRBJ2-3; TRBD2 aligns across 10 bases. This CDR3 comprises 17 residues. With 2 bases clipped from V and 4 bases from J, the junction kept 9 bases outside the gene matches. Germline V gene sequence: CDR1 LNHDA, CDR2 SQIVND (reference sequence). CDR3 in amino acids: CASSISGAGGGPDTQYF. In nucleotides, the CDR3 is TGTGCCAGTAGTATATCCGGAGCGGGAGGGGGGCCAGATACGCAGTATTTT.

The chain uses TRBV27 and TRBJ1-2, with 8 bases that match TRBD1. Trimming removed 6 bases from V and 2 bases from J; junction bases left unmatched: 8. Germline lookup yields CDR1 MNHEY and CDR2 SMNVEV (reference sequence). The CDR3 consists of 15 residues. The CDR3 protein is CASRNDRGTNYGYTF. The CDR3 region has the DNA TGTGCCAGCAGAAACGACAGGGGCACAAACTATGGCTACACCTTC.

The gene calls are TRBV25-1 and TRBJ2-7; TRBD1 aligns across 7 bases. This CDR3 contains 11 residues. The V segment lost 6 bases and the J segment 13 bases; nucleotides outside the gene matches: 9. Germline V gives CDR1 MGHDK, CDR2 SYGVNS. CDR3 sequence reads: CASSSGTAYYF. The CDR3 DNA reads as TGTGCCAGCAGCTCCGGGACAGCTTATTACTTC.

The chain uses TRBV11-2 and TRBJ1-3; D is unresolved. Trimming removed 2 bases from V and 8 bases from J, with 16 bases in between. The CDR3 is 15 amino acids. Per germline, CDR1 SGHAT and CDR2 FQNNGV. This CDR3 reads CASSLLAPGGDTIYF. Written as DNA, the CDR3 is TGTGCCAGCAGCTTATTGGCCCCTGGCGGTGACACCATATATTTT.

This chain links TRBV27 with TRBJ2-2; TRBD2 aligns across 13 bases. The junction had 14 bases not matched to a gene; V was cut back by 3 bases and J by 7 bases. CDR1 MNHEY and CDR2 SMNVEV come from the germline V gene (reference sequence). This CDR3 has 19 amino acids. CDR3 residues: CASSFVGLAGELGGGELFF. CDR3 in DNA: TGTGCCAGCAGTTTCGTTGGACTAGCGGGAGAATTGGGTGGCGGGGAGCTGTTTTTT.

J is TRBJ2-1 and V is TRBV28, with D possibly TRBD1 on 5 matching bases. Germline-derived CDR1 and CDR2 are MDHEN and SYDVKM. With 5 bases removed from V and 12 bases from J, the gap between germline ends came to 20 bases. The CDR3 contains 14 residues. CDR3 in DNA: TGTGCCAGCAGTCCTCCACCGGACGGTACAGGGCAGTTCTTC. This encodes CASSPPPDGTGQFF.

The rearrangement joins TRBV30 to TRBJ1-5; D ambiguous. Deletions cut 1 base from V and 3 bases from J, with 10 bases between. This CDR3 region has 14 residues. The germline CDR1 and CDR2 sequences are GTSNPN and SVGIG (reference sequence). The CDR3 bases are TGTGCCTGGAGTGGCACGAGTATCAATCAGCCCCAGCATTTT. Translating gives CAWSGTSINQPQHF.

The gene calls are TRBV6-6 and TRBJ1-2; TRBD1 matches at 9 bases. The length of the CDR3 is 14 residues. Germline V gene sequence: CDR1 MNHNY, CDR2 SVGAGI (reference sequence). After removal of 7 bases from V and 2 bases from J, the junction contained 5 bases not matched to a gene. CDR3 protein: CASKRDRANYGYTF. CDR3 sequence (DNA): TGTGCCAGCAAGAGGGACAGGGCCAACTATGGCTACACCTTC.

The V and J genes are TRBV18 and TRBJ1-1, with a tentative D call TRBD1 (5 bases). V lost 1 base and J 0 bases, leaving 18 bases between the germline ends. CDR3 size: 18 residues. CDR1 is KGHSH, CDR2 LQKENI, per germline. CDR3 in DNA: TGTGCCAGCTCACCACTAAGGGAGGGGCCTGAGGTGAACACTGAAGCTTTCTTT. Protein: CASSPLREGPEVNTEAFF.

The genes are TRBV29-1 and TRBJ2-7; TRBD1 aligns across 8 bases. The germline gives CDR1 SQVTM, CDR2 ANQGSEA. After removal of 7 bases from V and 2 bases from J, the junction contained 4 bases not matched to a gene. This CDR3 region has 12 residues. CDR3 in DNA: TGCAGCGCCAGGACAGGGACCTACGAGCAGTACTTC. Translation: CSARTGTYEQYF.

The rearrangement links TRBV9 to TRBJ2-2; no clear D. This CDR3 spans 15 amino acids. Germline V lookup: CDR1 SGDLS, CDR2 YYNGEE. V was cut by 0 bases and J by 4 bases, with 10 bases left in between. CDR3 sequence: CASSVERLLTGELFF. DNA for the CDR3: TGTGCCAGCAGCGTAGAACGACTCCTCACCGGGGAGCTGTTTTTT.

The chain uses TRBV5-8 and TRBJ1-5, with 7 bases lining up with TRBD1. Germline lookup yields CDR1 SGHTS and CDR2 YDEGEE. After removal of 3 bases from V and 2 bases from J, the junction contained 8 bases not matched to a gene. CDR3 length: 16 residues. The CDR3 sequence is CASSSRRDRGNQPQHF. The CDR3 region has the DNA TGTGCCAGCAGCTCTCGAAGAGACAGGGGCAATCAGCCCCAGCATTTT.

The chain employs TRBV27 and TRBJ2-5; 12 bases match TRBD2. This CDR3 has 14 residues. Trimming removed 3 bases from V and 4 bases from J; junction bases left unmatched: 0. Germline lookup yields CDR1 MNHEY and CDR2 SMNVEV (reference sequence). The CDR3 loop is CASSLTSGRETQYF. The CDR3 DNA reads as TGTGCCAGCAGTTTGACTAGCGGGAGAGAGACCCAGTACTTC.

The rearrangement uses TRBV18 and TRBJ1-2; D call uncertain. The CDR3 is made up of 14 amino acids. Looked up from germline, CDR1 is KGHSH and CDR2 is LQKENI. Trimming cost V 0 bases and J 4 bases, with 9 bases left between them. The CDR3 nucleotides are TGTGCCAGCTCACCACCGCAGGCCACCTATGGCTACACCTTC. Its translation is CASSPPQATYGYTF. Filled out from reference TRBV18 and TRBJ1-2, the complete variable domain reads NAGVMQNPRHLVRRRGQEARLRCSPMKGHSHVYWYRQLPEEGLKFMVYLQKENIIDESGMPKERFSAEFPKEGPSILRIQQVVRGDSAAYFCASSPPQATYGYTFGSGTRLTVV.

This sequence joins TRBV5-4 and TRBJ2-3; 7 nucleotides agree with TRBD2. V lost 2 bases and J lost 4; bases outside the gene matches: 7. From germline, CDR1 is SGHNT and CDR2 YYREEE (reference sequence). This CDR3 region has 15 residues. This chain's CDR3 is CASSLVAGAADTQYF. The CDR3 DNA reads as TGTGCCAGCAGCTTAGTTGCGGGAGCAGCAGATACGCAGTATTTT.

This sequence joins TRBV11-3 and TRBJ2-2, with 7 nucleotides matching TRBD1. CDR1 SGHNT and CDR2 YENEEA come from the germline V gene. The CDR3 extends over 16 amino acids. After removal of 5 bases from V and 0 bases from J, the junction contained 6 bases not matched to a gene. CDR3 bases: TGTGCCAGCAGCCCCCGGGACAGCGCGAACACCGGGGAGCTGTTTTTT. The encoded protein is CASSPRDSANTGELFF.

This rearrangement joins TRBV5-1 to TRBJ2-1, with 15 bases matching TRBD2. The CDR3 runs 19 residues. Germline values: CDR1 SGHRS, CDR2 YFSETQ. J was trimmed by 1 base and V by 4 bases; bases with no gene match: 9. The CDR3 region is CASSLPGLAGGRSYNEQFF. CDR3 in DNA: TGCGCCAGCAGCCTACCGGGACTAGCGGGAGGTAGATCCTACAATGAGCAGTTCTTC.

This clone was observed a handful of times. J is TRBJ2-1 and V is TRBV18; D perhaps matches TRBD2 (5 bases). Deletions cut 3 bases from V and 5 bases from J, with 17 bases between. Germline V gene sequence: CDR1 KGHSH, CDR2 LQKENI. The CDR3 contains 16 residues. Here the CDR3 reads CASSPSGAAVHNEQFF. The CDR3 DNA is TGTGCCAGCTCACCCTCCGGAGCGGCAGTGCACAATGAGCAGTTCTTC.

This chain uses TRBV4-2 with TRBJ1-3; D may be TRBD1 (5 bases). Per the germline V gene, CDR1 is LGHNA and CDR2 is YNFKEQ. There are 15 residues in the CDR3. V was clipped by 0 bases and J by 7 bases, with 13 bases between them. This CDR3 reads CASSQESAGRNTIYF. The DNA of the CDR3 is TGTGCCAGCAGCCAAGAGTCAGCGGGGCGGAACACCATATATTTT.

The chain joins TRBV18 to TRBJ1-1; TRBD1 matches at 9 bases. The V and J ends lost 5 bases and 11 bases, in that order; junction bases with no gene match: 9. CDR3 size: 13 residues. The germline V gene has CDR1 KGHSH and CDR2 LQKENI. CDR3 nucleotide sequence: TGTGCCAGCTCAGCAACAGGGGGCGTGGTGGCTTTCTTT. Its protein is CASSATGGVVAFF.

The chain has TRBV30 and TRBJ2-7, with D tentatively TRBD1 (5 bases). The CDR3 runs 14 residues. Deletions cut 1 base from V and 2 bases from J, with 12 bases between. Germline V gives CDR1 GTSNPN, CDR2 SVGIG (reference sequence). The CDR3 DNA reads as TGTGCCTGGAGTGAGACAGAAAGGGCCTACGAGCAGTACTTC. Its translation: CAWSETERAYEQYF.